The following is a TCR beta chain sequence with its context. This entry comes from a study of blood T cell repertoires in COVID-19. Trimming removed 10 bases from V and 5 bases from J, with 8 bases in between. This CDR3 is built from 11 residues. TCRdb's copy holds only in-frame clones and misses some; the assay was immunoSEQ multiplex PCR. The sample carries about 180,000 clones, approximately 87% recorded once. Sequenced sample: peripheral blood. The clonotype was recovered from a woman aged 70-85 years with COVID-19, enrolled during active disease. The rearrangement uses TRBV12-3 or TRBV12-4 and TRBJ2-2; tentatively, D is TRBD2 (5 bases). The CDR3 bases are TGTGCCACCTCGGGAACCGGGGAGCTGTTTTTT. Protein sequence: CATSGTGELFF.